This T cell receptor beta chain emerged from a study of T cell repertoires in cytomegalovirus infection. For the study at large: In the study, CMV epitopes included recently identified HLA-C-restricted and well-studied HLA-B-restricted ones. Through public TCR beta signatures, both CMV infection and matching HLA type were indicated. The study, taken as a whole, reports: Individuals carrying CMV plus the relevant HLA were identified by cumulative frequency of public TCR beta families. Across the ex vivo response, the dominant clonotypes were HLA-C-restricted CMV-specific TCR beta clonotypes.

TCRdb processed the reads anew with MiXCR; each CDR3 protein has one entry. The repertoire holds over 100,000 distinct CDR3 sequences, with around 30% as singletons. Unmatched junction bases numbered 10, after V lost 5 bases and J lost 6 bases. Germline V gives CDR1 SGHAT, CDR2 FQDESV (reference sequence). The CDR3 contains 15 residues. As regards this clonotype: Its specificity is unknown.

The rearrangement joins TRBV11-1 to TRBJ1-1, with 9 bases fitting TRBD1. The material sequenced was CD8+ T cells from cultured PBMCs, taken from culture after CMV antigen stimulation. The clonotype was recovered from a human donor in good health (CMV status not recorded). Some clones in this sample may be carry-over from other donors' samples. Written as DNA, the CDR3 is TGTGCCAGCAGCAAAGCTGGACAGGGGACTTCTGAAGCTTTCTTT. This gives the protein CASSKAGQGTSEAFF.